Listed below are T cell receptor beta chains from one sample, sequenced in a study of shared clonotypes between healthy human individuals. Data came from immunoSEQ multiplex PCR; TCRdb stores just in-frame clones and leaves some out. The table lists about 2 million clones, approximately 94% of them singletons, with about 1.1% in the top ten. The material sequenced was naive CD8+ T cells sorted from blood. Every receptor here comes from a man aged 18 to 30 in good health. The CDR3 runs from the conserved cysteine through the conserved F or W. The order of the fields is J gene, V gene, D gene, clone size, CDR3 DNA, CDR3 protein. A D gene is named only where the DNA matches it firmly. Only some rows state a clone size, as once, few, many or a class for expanded clones.

>TRBJ2-5|TRBV2|TRBD2|NA
TGTGCCAGCACTGAAGCGGGAGAGGGGCGGAAAGAGACCCAGTACTTC
CASTEAGEGRKETQYF
>TRBJ1-5|TRBV7-9|NA|NA
TGTGCCAGCAGCGCTAACTGGATGGATCAGCCCCAGCATTTT
CASSANWMDQPQHF
>TRBJ2-2|TRBV7-9|NA|NA
TGTGCCACCGGACGGGAGAACACCGGGGAGCTGTTTTTT
CATGRENTGELFF
>TRBJ1-3|TRBV13|NA|NA
TGTGCCAGCAGCGTTCATGAGGCTCCCTCTGGAAACACCATATATTTT
CASSVHEAPSGNTIYF
>TRBJ2-7|TRBV5-1|NA|NA
TGCGCCAGCAGCCTAGGGACAATCTACGAGCAGTACTTC
CASSLGTIYEQYF
>TRBJ2-5|TRBV6-1|TRBD2|NA
TGTGCCAGCAGTGAAGCCGCACTAGCGTTCGGGACCCAGTACTTC
CASSEAALAFGTQYF
>TRBJ1-5|TRBV27|TRBD1|NA
TGTGCCAGCAGTCACTTCGGGACAGGGTCATATAGCAATCAGCCCCAGCATTTT
CASSHFGTGSYSNQPQHF
>TRBJ1-2|TRBV4-1|NA|NA
TGCGCCAGCAGCCAGCTACTGGGTTTCTATGGCTACACCTTC
CASSQLLGFYGYTF
>TRBJ1-2|TRBV5-1|TRBD1|NA
TGCGCCAGCAGCGGTGGACAGGATTACTATGGCTACACCTTC
CASSGGQDYYGYTF
>TRBJ1-1|TRBV6-5|NA|once
TGTGCCAGCAGATACCACTGGAACACTGAAGCTTTCTTT
CASRYHWNTEAFF
>TRBJ1-2|TRBV6-1|NA|few
TGTGCCAGCAGTGCGAGCTTAACAGCCGCATATGGCTACACCTTC
CASSASLTAAYGYTF
>TRBJ2-7|TRBV4-1|NA|NA
TGCGCCAGCAGCCAAGCGTCGGGGTACGAGCAGTACTTC
CASSQASGYEQYF
>TRBJ2-1|TRBV2|TRBD2|NA
TGTGCCAGCACGGGACTAGCGGAATACAATGAGCAGTTCTTC
CASTGLAEYNEQFF
>TRBJ2-7|TRBV4-1|NA|NA
TGCGCCAGCAGCCTCCTAGGGACCTACGAGCAGTACTTC
CASSLLGTYEQYF
>TRBJ1-1|TRBV2|NA|NA
TGTGCCAGCAAGTACTGGGAAGCCCCTGAAGCTTTCTTT
CASKYWEAPEAFF
>TRBJ2-6|TRBV27|TRBD2|NA
TGTGCCAGCAGTTTGGGCGGGAGTTACGGGGCCAACGTCCTGACTTTC
CASSLGGSYGANVLTF
>TRBJ2-7|TRBV29-1|TRBD2|NA
TGCAGCGTTTGGGCTAGCGGAGGACCCTACGAGCAGTACTTC
CSVWASGGPYEQYF